Shown below are 23 T cell receptor beta chains from a single sample sequenced in a study of cytomegalovirus exposure and HLA in healthy donors. Primers included in the PCR were 60 Vbeta and 13 Jbeta primers. Measured with immunoSEQ multiplex PCR; TCRdb has only the in-frame clones, and not every one. The sample includes some 63,000 clones, about 80% of them seen just once. Sequencing used PBMCs. These receptors were obtained from a woman aged 35 to 49 in good health and CMV-seronegative.

The genes are TRBV9 and TRBJ2-1, with D maybe TRBD2 (6 bases). There are 15 residues in the CDR3. Germline V lookup: CDR1 SGDLS, CDR2 YYNGEE. V was pared by 0 bases and J by 4 bases, with 11 bases between. CDR3 in amino acids: CASSVVEGLYNEQFF. CDR3 nucleotide sequence: TGTGCCAGCAGCGTAGTCGAAGGACTATACAATGAGCAGTTCTTC.

The chain has TRBV5-1 and TRBJ2-3; 7 bases agree with TRBD2. This CDR3 has 18 residues. Germline lookup yields CDR1 SGHRS and CDR2 YFSETQ. V trimming: 0 bases; J trimming: 2 bases; junction bases outside the gene matches: 12. CDR3 nucleotides: TGCGCCAGCAGCTTGGAGGTGGCTAGCGGACCCTACACAGATACGCAGTATTTT. This gives the protein CASSLEVASGPYTDTQYF.

This chain joins TRBV19 and TRBJ2-5, with D possibly TRBD2 on 5 matching bases. Germline CDR1 LNHDA, CDR2 SQIVND (reference sequence). This CDR3 region has 13 residues. V was pared by 2 bases and J by 5 bases, with 9 bases between. The CDR3 region is CASSIPTGETQYF. The CDR3 DNA is TGTGCCAGTAGTATACCGACGGGGGAGACCCAGTACTTC.

The chain uses TRBV9 and TRBJ1-1; D may be TRBD1 (5 bases). The CDR3 contains 15 residues. Per the germline V gene, CDR1 is SGDLS and CDR2 is YYNGEE. With 3 bases removed from V and 0 bases from J, the gap between germline ends came to 12 bases. The CDR3 nucleotides read TGTGCCAGCAGCGAGCGCAGGGCCATGAACACTGAAGCTTTCTTT. Protein sequence: CASSERRAMNTEAFF.

The chain recombines TRBV7-9 with TRBJ1-5; 7 nucleotides align to TRBD1. This CDR3 contains 14 residues. The germline V gene has CDR1 SEHNR and CDR2 FQNEAQ (reference sequence). V was pared by 3 bases and J by 2 bases, with 1 base of the junction left unmatched. The CDR3 DNA is TGTGCCAGCAGCTTTGGACAGGGCAATCAGCCCCAGCATTTT. Protein: CASSFGQGNQPQHF.

The chain carries TRBV15 and TRBJ1-5, with D unclear. V lost 0 bases to trimming and J lost 7 bases, with 13 bases between them. CDR1 is LNHNV, CDR2 YYDKDF, per germline (reference sequence). The CDR3 totals 15 residues. The CDR3: CATSRDKQAGQPQHF. DNA for the CDR3: TGTGCCACCAGCAGAGATAAGCAGGCGGGACAGCCCCAGCATTTT.

This chain links TRBV4-3 with TRBJ1-1; 7 nucleotides align to TRBD1. This CDR3 region has 15 residues. The germline V gene encodes CDR1 LGHNA and CDR2 YSLEER. Losses at the gene ends were 3 bases for V and 1 base for J; bases not matched to a gene: 5. CDR3 sequence reads: CASSHLGQTNTEAFF. The CDR3 DNA sequence: TGCGCCAGCAGCCACTTGGGACAGACGAACACTGAAGCTTTCTTT.

This clone was counted between two and nine times. The rearrangement joins TRBV28 to TRBJ2-2; D possibly corresponds to TRBD1 (5 bases). In germline, CDR1 is MDHEN, CDR2 SYDVKM. Trimming took off 5 bases at V and 6 bases at J, with 19 bases between the two ends. This CDR3 has 16 amino acids. The CDR3 DNA is TGTGCCAGCAGTCCTTTTAGGGGCGAGTATTCCGGGGAGCTGTTTTTT. It encodes CASSPFRGEYSGELFF.

The V and J genes are TRBV28 and TRBJ2-1, with 9 bases aligning to TRBD1. This CDR3 has 16 residues. The V and J ends lost 4 bases and 1 base, in that order; junction bases with no gene match: 5. Germline V gene data show CDR1 as MDHEN and CDR2 as SYDVKM. The chain's CDR3 is CASSSPGTGSYNEQFF. The DNA of the CDR3 is TGTGCCAGCAGTTCCCCCGGGACAGGGTCCTACAATGAGCAGTTCTTC.

Here the CDR3 DNA reads TGCAGCGTAGGCACGCGGGATAAGGAGTTCTTC. Amino acid sequence: CSVGTRDKEFF. The V gene is TRBV29-1, the J gene TRBJ2-1, with a weak D call TRBD2 (6 bases). The CDR3 covers 11 residues. V lost 6 bases, J lost 14 bases, and 17 bases lay in between. Germline V CDR1 and CDR2: SQVTM, ANQGSEA.

The CDR3 nucleotides are TGTGCCAGCAGTCGTGGACTCGTCAATGAGCAGTTCTTC. Amino acids: CASSRGLVNEQFF. The chain couples TRBV27 to TRBJ2-1; maybe TRBD2 (5 bases). The CDR3 is 13 residues long. Germline CDR1 MNHEY, CDR2 SMNVEV (reference sequence). Trimming stripped 5 bases from V and 6 bases from J, with 11 bases between.

This rearrangement joins TRBV2 to TRBJ1-3, with D unresolved. The CDR3 sequence is 14 residues long. The ends were cut back, 8 bases at V and 2 bases at J, with 13 bases in the middle. Germline-derived CDR1 and CDR2 are SNHLY and FYNNEI. The CDR3 loop is CASEGRLTGNTIYF. CDR3 nucleotides: TGTGCCAGCGAAGGGAGGCTGACTGGAAACACCATATATTTT.

The chain employs TRBV28 and TRBJ2-7; 7 bases match TRBD1. The V segment lost 7 bases and the J segment 4 bases; nucleotides outside the gene matches: 7. The CDR3 runs 13 residues. From germline, CDR1 is MDHEN and CDR2 SYDVKM. CDR3 nucleotide sequence: TGTGCCAGCACCCGGGACAGCCCGTACGAGCAGTACTTC. Translated: CASTRDSPYEQYF.

The CDR3 DNA sequence: TGTGCCAGTTCGTATGGTGGGACTAGCGGCTCCTACGAGCAGTACTTC. Translated, it gives CASSYGGTSGSYEQYF. The rearrangement uses TRBV28 and TRBJ2-7; 11 bases match TRBD2. V dropped 9 bases and J dropped 0; count of bases not matched to a gene: 10. Per the germline V gene, CDR1 is MDHEN and CDR2 is SYDVKM. The length of the CDR3 is 16 residues. The entire variable domain, with the rest obtained from reference TRBV28 and TRBJ2-7, is as follows: DVKVTQSSRYLVKRTGEKVFLECVQDMDHENMFWYRQDPGLGLRLIYFSYDVKMKEKGDIPEGYSVSREKKERFSLILESASTNQTSMYLCASSYGGTSGSYEQYFGPGTRLTVT.

J is TRBJ2-3 and V is TRBV18; tentative D call: TRBD1 (6 bases). The CDR3 is made up of 15 amino acids. Looked up from germline, CDR1 is KGHSH and CDR2 is LQKENI. V shed 6 bases and J shed 3 bases, with 16 bases lying between them. This CDR3 reads CASSLGGRRTDTQYF. The CDR3, as DNA: TGTGCCAGCTCGTTAGGGGGTAGACGAACAGATACGCAGTATTTT. Based on the CDR3 plus reference TRBV18 and TRBJ2-3, the full variable domain is NAGVMQNPRHLVRRRGQEARLRCSPMKGHSHVYWYRQLPEEGLKFMVYLQKENIIDESGMPKERFSAEFPKEGPSILRIQQVVRGDSAAYFCASSLGGRRTDTQYFGPGTRLTVL.

J is TRBJ2-2 and V is TRBV19, with D perhaps TRBD1 (5 bases). CDR1 LNHDA and CDR2 SQIVND come from the germline V gene (reference sequence). Trimming left V 10 bases short and J 6 bases short, with 9 bases between. The CDR3 extends over 11 amino acids. The CDR3 coding sequence is TGTGCCACTCTAGGGGCCGGGGAGCTGTTTTTT. Protein product: CATLGAGELFF.

This chain uses TRBV28 with TRBJ2-3; possibly TRBD2 for D (5 bases). There are 13 residues in the CDR3. Germline V gene lookup returns CDR1 MDHEN and CDR2 SYDVKM. V was shortened by 8 bases and J by 10 bases, with 19 bases between the two germline ends. CDR3 in amino acids: CASRRRPEGAQYF. CDR3 nucleotides: TGTGCCAGCCGGCGGCGGCCCGAGGGAGCGCAGTATTTT.

The chain couples TRBV18 to TRBJ2-1; 12 nucleotides agree with TRBD1. Germline CDR1 KGHSH, CDR2 LQKENI. J was trimmed by 8 bases and V by 3 bases; bases with no gene match: 5. This CDR3 is 15 amino acids long. CDR3 sequence reads: CASSPGQGARDEQFF. The CDR3 coding sequence is TGTGCCAGCTCACCGGGACAGGGGGCGCGCGATGAGCAGTTCTTC.

This clone was recorded a few times. The chain combines TRBV5-5 with TRBJ2-7; TRBD2 agrees at 7 bases. J lost 2 bases, V lost 3 bases, and 8 bases had no gene match. The CDR3 has 15 amino acids. Germline V lookup: CDR1 SGHKS, CDR2 YYEKEE (reference sequence). Here the CDR3 reads CASSSGPSGTYEQYF. CDR3 nucleotides: TGTGCCAGCAGCTCCGGGCCTAGCGGAACCTACGAGCAGTACTTC.

This clone was counted a single time. The chain has TRBV6-5 and TRBJ2-7; 8 bases align to TRBD2. The CDR3 is 13 residues long. Germline lookup yields CDR1 MNHEY and CDR2 SVGAGI. V lost 2 bases, J lost 3 bases, and 0 bases stayed unmatched. Here the CDR3 DNA reads TGTGCCAGCAGTTACGGGACTAGCTACGAGCAGTACTTC. This sequence encodes CASSYGTSYEQYF.

The chain carries TRBV28 and TRBJ2-7, with D possibly TRBD2 on 5 matching bases. V shed 8 bases and J shed 1 base, with 9 bases lying between them. This CDR3 spans 12 amino acids. Germline CDR1 MDHEN, CDR2 SYDVKM. CDR3 in DNA: TGTGCCAGCGGGGAGAGGTCCTACGAGCAGTACTTC. The encoded protein is CASGERSYEQYF.

Concerning this clone: The same CDR3 can be traced to other DNA sequences in this sample. This chain joins TRBV15 and TRBJ1-5; weak D call: TRBD1 (5 bases). The CDR3 is 16 amino acids. Germline CDR1 LNHNV, CDR2 YYDKDF (reference sequence). V lost 0 bases to trimming and J lost 4 bases, with 13 bases between them. CDR3 sequence: CATSRDGRDSNQPQHF. DNA for the CDR3: TGTGCCACCAGCAGAGATGGCAGGGATAGTAATCAGCCCCAGCATTTT.

The chain joins TRBV15 to TRBJ2-7, with D maybe TRBD1 (5 bases). V was pared by 2 bases and J by 5 bases, with 16 bases between. Germline loops: CDR1 LNHNV, CDR2 YYDKDF (reference sequence). The CDR3 runs 15 residues. This chain's CDR3 is CATSRQAGLVNEQYF. The CDR3 DNA reads as TGTGCCACCAGCAGACAGGCAGGGCTGGTCAACGAGCAGTACTTC.